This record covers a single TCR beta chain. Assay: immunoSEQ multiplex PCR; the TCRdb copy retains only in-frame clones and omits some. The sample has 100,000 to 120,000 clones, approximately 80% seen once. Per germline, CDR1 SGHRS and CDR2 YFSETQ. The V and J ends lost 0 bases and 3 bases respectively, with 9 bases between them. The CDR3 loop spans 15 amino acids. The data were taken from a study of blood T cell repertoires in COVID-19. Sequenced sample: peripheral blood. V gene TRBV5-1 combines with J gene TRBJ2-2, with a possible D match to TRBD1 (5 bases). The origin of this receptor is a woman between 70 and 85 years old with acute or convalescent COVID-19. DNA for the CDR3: TGCGCCAGCAGCTTGGCAGGGCTTTACACCGGGGAGCTGTTTTTT. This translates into CASSLAGLYTGELFF.